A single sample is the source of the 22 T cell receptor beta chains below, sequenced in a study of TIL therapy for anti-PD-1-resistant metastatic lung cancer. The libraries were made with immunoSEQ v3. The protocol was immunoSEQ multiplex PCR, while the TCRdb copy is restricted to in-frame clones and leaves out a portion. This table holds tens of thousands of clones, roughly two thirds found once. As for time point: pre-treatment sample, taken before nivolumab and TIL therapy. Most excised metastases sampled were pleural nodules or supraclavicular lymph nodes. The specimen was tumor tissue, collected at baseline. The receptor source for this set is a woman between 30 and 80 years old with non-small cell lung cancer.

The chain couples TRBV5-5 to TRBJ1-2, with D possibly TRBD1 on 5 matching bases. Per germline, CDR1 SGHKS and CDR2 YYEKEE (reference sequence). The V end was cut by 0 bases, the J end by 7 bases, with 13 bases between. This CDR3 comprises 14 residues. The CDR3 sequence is CASSLEGTLPGYTF. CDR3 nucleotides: TGTGCCAGCAGCTTGGAAGGGACTCTCCCTGGCTACACCTTC. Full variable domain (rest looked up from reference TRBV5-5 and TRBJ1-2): DAGVTQSPTHLIKTRGQQVTLRCSPISGHKSVSWYQQVLGQGPQFIFQYYEKEERGRGNFPDRFSARQFPNYSSELNVNALLLGDSALYLCASSLEGTLPGYTFGSGTRLTVV.

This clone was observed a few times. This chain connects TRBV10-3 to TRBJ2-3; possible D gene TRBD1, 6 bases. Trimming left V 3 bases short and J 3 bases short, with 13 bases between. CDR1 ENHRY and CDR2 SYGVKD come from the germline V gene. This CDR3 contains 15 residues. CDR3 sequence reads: CAISDSGARTDTQYF. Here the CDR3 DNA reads TGTGCCATCAGTGATTCAGGGGCGCGTACAGATACGCAGTATTTT.

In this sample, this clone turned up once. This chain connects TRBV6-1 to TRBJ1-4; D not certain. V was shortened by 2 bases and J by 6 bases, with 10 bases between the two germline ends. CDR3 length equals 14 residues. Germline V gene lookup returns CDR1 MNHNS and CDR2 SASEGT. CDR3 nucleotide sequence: TGTGCCAGCAGTGAACAACCGGGTTATGAAAAACTGTTTTTT. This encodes CASSEQPGYEKLFF.

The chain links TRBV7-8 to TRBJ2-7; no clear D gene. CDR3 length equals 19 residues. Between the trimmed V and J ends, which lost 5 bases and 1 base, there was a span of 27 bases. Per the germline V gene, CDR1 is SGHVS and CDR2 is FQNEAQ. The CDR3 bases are TGTGCCAGCAGCCCCGGGCGCTCGGGCCTGACGCGCAAATCCTACGAGCAGTACTTC. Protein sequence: CASSPGRSGLTRKSYEQYF. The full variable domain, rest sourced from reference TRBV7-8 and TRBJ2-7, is GAGVSQSPRYKVAKRGQDVALRCDPISGHVSLFWYQQALGQGPEFLTYFQNEAQLDKSGLPSDRFFAERPEGSVSTLKIQRTQQEDSAVYLCASSPGRSGLTRKSYEQYFGPGTRLTVT.

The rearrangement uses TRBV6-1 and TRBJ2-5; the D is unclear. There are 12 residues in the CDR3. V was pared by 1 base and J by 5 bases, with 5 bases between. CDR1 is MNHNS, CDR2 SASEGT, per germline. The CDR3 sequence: CASSEGTETQYF. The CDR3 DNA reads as TGTGCCAGCAGTGAAGGGACCGAGACCCAGTACTTC.

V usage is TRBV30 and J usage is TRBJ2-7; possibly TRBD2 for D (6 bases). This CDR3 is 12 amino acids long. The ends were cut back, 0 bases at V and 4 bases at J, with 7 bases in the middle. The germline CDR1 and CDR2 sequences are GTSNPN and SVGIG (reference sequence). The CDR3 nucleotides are TGTGCCTGGAGTGTGGGGGGTTACGAGCAGTACTTC. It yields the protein CAWSVGGYEQYF.

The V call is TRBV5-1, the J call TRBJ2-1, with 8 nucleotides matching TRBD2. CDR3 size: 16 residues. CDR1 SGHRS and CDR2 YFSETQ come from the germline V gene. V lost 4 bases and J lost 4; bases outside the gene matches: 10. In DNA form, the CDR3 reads TGCGCCAGCAGCCCTCATGGGAGCGGGAGTTACAATGAGCAGTTCTTC. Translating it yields CASSPHGSGSYNEQFF.

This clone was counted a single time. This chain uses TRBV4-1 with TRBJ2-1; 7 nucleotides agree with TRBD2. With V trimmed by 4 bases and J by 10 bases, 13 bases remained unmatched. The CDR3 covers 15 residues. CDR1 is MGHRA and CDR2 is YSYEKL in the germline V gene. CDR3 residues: CASSLSGAREGEQFF. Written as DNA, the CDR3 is TGCGCCAGCAGCCTAAGCGGGGCTAGGGAGGGCGAGCAGTTCTTC.

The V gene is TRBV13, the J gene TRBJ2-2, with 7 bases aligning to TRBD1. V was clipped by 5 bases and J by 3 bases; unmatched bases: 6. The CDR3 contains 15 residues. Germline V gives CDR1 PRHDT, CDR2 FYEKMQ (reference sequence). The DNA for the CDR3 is TGTGCCAGCAGCCCCGGGACAGATTACACCGGGGAGCTGTTTTTT. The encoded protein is CASSPGTDYTGELFF. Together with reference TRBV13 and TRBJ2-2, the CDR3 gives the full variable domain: AAGVIQSPRHLIKEKRETATLKCYPIPRHDTVYWYQQGPGQDPQFLISFYEKMQSDKGSIPDRFSAQQFSDYHSELNMSSLELGDSALYFCASSPGTDYTGELFFGEGSRLTVL.

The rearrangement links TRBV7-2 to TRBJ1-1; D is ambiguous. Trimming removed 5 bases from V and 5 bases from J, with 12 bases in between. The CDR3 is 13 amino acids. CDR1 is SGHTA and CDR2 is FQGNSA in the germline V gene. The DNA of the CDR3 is TGTGCCAGCAGCCCCCGTCCTGGGACTGAAGCTTTCTTT. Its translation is CASSPRPGTEAFF.

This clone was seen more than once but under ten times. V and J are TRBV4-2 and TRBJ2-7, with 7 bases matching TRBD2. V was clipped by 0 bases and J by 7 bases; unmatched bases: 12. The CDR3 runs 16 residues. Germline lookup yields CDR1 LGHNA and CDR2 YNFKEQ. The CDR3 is CASSQEPASGRMEQYF. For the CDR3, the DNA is TGTGCCAGCAGCCAAGAGCCGGCTAGCGGTCGTATGGAGCAGTACTTC.

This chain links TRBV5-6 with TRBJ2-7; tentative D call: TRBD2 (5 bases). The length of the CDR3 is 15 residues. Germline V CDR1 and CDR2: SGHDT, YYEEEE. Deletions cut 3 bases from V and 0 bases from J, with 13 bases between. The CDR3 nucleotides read TGTGCCAGCAGCTCGGGTCCGGGGAGCTCCTACGAGCAGTACTTC. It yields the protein CASSSGPGSSYEQYF.

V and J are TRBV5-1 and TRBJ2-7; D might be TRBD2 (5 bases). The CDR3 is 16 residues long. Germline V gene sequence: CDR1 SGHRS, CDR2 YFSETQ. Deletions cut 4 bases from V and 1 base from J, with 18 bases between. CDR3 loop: CASSVKTAEVSYEQYF. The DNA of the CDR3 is TGCGCCAGCAGCGTCAAAACAGCGGAAGTTTCCTACGAGCAGTACTTC. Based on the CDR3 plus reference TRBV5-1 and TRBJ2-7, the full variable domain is KAGVTQTPRYLIKTRGQQVTLSCSPISGHRSVSWYQQTPGQGLQFLFEYFSETQRNKGNFPGRFSGRQFSNSRSEMNVSTLELGDSALYLCASSVKTAEVSYEQYFGPGTRLTVT.

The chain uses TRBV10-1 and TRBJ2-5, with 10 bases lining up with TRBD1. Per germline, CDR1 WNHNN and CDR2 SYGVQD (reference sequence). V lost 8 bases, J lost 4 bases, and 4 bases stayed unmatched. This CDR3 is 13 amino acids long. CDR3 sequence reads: CASPGQGPETQYF. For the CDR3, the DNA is TGCGCCAGCCCGGGACAGGGGCCAGAGACCCAGTACTTC.

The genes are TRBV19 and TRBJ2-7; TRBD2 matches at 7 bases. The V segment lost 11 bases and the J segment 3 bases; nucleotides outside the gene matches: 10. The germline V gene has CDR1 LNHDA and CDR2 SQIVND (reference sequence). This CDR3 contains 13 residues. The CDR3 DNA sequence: TGTGCCTCCACCCGGGGGGATATCTACGAGCAGTACTTC. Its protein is CASTRGDIYEQYF.

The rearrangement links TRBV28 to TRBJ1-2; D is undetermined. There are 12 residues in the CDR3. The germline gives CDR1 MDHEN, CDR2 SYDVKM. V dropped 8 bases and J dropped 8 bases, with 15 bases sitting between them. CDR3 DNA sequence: TGTGCCAGCGAAACTTACACCGGCGGCTACACCTTC. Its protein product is CASETYTGGYTF.

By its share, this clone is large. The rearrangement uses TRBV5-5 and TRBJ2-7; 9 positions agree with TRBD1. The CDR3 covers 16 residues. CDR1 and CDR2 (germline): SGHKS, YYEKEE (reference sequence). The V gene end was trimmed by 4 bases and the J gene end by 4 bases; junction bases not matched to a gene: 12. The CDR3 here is CASSTLLQGAQYEQYF. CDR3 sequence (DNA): TGTGCCAGCAGCACCTTATTACAGGGGGCGCAATACGAGCAGTACTTC.

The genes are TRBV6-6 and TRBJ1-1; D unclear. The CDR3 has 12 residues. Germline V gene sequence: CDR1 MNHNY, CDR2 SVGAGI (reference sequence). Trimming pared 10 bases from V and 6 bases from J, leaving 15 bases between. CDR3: CATKLGFAEAFF. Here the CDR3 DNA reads TGTGCCACCAAATTAGGGTTTGCTGAAGCTTTCTTT.

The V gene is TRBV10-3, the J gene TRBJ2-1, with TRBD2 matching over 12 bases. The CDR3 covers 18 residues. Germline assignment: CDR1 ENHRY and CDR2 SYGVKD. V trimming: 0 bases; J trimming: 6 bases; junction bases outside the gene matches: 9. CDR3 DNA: TGTGCCATCAGTGAGTCGGGAGAGGGACTAGCGGGCTTCAATGAGCAGTTCTTC. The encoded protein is CAISESGEGLAGFNEQFF.

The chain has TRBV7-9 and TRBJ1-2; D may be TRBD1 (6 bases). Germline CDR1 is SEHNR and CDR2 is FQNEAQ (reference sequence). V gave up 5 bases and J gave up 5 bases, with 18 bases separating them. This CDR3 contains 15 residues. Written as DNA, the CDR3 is TGTGCCAGCAGCACTAGACAGGACACGGTATATGGCTACACCTTC. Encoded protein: CASSTRQDTVYGYTF.

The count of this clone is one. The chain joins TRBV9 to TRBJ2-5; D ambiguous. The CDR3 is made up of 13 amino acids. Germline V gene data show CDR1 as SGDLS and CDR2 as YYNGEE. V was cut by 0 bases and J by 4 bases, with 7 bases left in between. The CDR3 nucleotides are TGTGCCAGCAGCGTAGATTTGGGAGAGACCCAGTACTTC. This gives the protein CASSVDLGETQYF. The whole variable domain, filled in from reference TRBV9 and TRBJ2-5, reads DSGVTQTPKHLITATGQRVTLRCSPRSGDLSVYWYQQSLDQGLQFLIQYYNGEERAKGNILERFSAQQFPDLHSELNLSSLELGDSALYFCASSVDLGETQYFGPGTRLLVL.

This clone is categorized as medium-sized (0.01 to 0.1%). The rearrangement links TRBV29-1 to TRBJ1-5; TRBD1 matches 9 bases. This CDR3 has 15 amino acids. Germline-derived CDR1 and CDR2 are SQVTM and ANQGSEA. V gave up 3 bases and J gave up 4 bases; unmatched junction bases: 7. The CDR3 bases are TGCAGCGTTGACAATCCGGGACAGGGAAATCAGCCCCAGCATTTT. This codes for CSVDNPGQGNQPQHF. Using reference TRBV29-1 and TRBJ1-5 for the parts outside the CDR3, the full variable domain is SAVISQKPSRDICQRGTSLTIQCQVDSQVTMMFWYRQQPGQSLTLIATANQGSEATYESGFVIDKFPISRPNLTFSTLTVSNMSPEDSSIYLCSVDNPGQGNQPQHFGDGTRLSIL.